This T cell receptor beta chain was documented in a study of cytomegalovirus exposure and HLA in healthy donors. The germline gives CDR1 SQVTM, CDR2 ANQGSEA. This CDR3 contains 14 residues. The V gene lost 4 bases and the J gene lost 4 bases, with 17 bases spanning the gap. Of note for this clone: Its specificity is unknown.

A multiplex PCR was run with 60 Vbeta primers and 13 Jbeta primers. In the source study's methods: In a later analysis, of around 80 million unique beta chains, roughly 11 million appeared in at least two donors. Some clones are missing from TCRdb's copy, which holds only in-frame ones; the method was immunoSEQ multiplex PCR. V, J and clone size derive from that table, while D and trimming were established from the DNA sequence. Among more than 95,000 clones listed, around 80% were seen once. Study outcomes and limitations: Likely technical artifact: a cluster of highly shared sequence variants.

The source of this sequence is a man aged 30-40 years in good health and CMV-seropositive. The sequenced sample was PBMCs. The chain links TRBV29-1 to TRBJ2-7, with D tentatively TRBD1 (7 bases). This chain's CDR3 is CSVVATGRWYEQYF. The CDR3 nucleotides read TGCAGCGTTGTGGCGACAGGGAGGTGGTACGAGCAGTACTTC.